The rows below give T cell receptor beta chains drawn from one sample of a study of CD8 T cells in ankylosing spondylitis. Each CDR3 protein is one row after TCRdb ran MiXCR on the 5' RACE reads. The table includes tens of thousands of distinct CDR3 sequences, around 26% detected once. Source material: blood, either unsorted or a sorted T cell fraction (not recorded which). The receptors were sampled from a male donor with ankylosing spondylitis or in good health (not recorded which). CDR3s include the opening cysteine and the closing phenylalanine or tryptophan. The order of the fields is V gene, J gene, CDR3 protein.

>TRBV11-2|TRBJ2-3
CASSFPLDGTRFTDTQYF
>TRBV24-1|TRBJ2-3
CATSNDRGSTDTQYF
>TRBV7-9|TRBJ1-1
CASSRFGSGEAFF
>TRBV29-1|TRBJ1-3
CSVGGGGNTIYF
>TRBV5-1|TRBJ1-1
CASSLDVGRTEAFF
>TRBV15|TRBJ1-5
CATSRTGGSNQPQHF
>TRBV9|TRBJ1-3
CASSEYSGNTIYF
>TRBV14|TRBJ2-5
CASSQGGIQETQYF
>TRBV20-1|TRBJ2-5
CSVNRIQETQYF
>TRBV4-2|TRBJ2-3
CASRRWTGSGTSGTDTQYF
>TRBV10-3|TRBJ2-2
CAIRGGLAGTNTGELFF
>TRBV20-1|TRBJ2-3
CSAAGGASTDTQYF
>TRBV18|TRBJ2-1
CASSTEGQTYNEQFF
>TRBV7-9|TRBJ1-2
CASSLETGGWDGYTF
>TRBV5-5|TRBJ2-3
CASRTAPGQGYTQYF
>TRBV5-1|TRBJ2-2
CASSLRQFEGTGELFF
>TRBV11-2|TRBJ2-1
CASSSGLADNEQFF
>TRBV12-3/TRBV12-4|TRBJ2-2
CAIDRERAGELFF
>TRBV20-1|TRBJ2-1
CSVGSTLMVEQFF
>TRBV7-3|TRBJ2-1
CASSYNRDSYNEQFF
>TRBV20-1|TRBJ1-2
CSAYLYRVWGGYTF
>TRBV20-1|TRBJ2-5
CSARSGRAETQYF
>TRBV12-3/TRBV12-4|TRBJ1-2
CASSWGGAGTYGYTF
>TRBV3-1|TRBJ2-7
CASSQGFGTDSYEQYF
>TRBV5-1|TRBJ1-1
CASSVTANTEAFF
>TRBV5-5|TRBJ1-5
CASSFRGRGYQPQHF
>TRBV5-1|TRBJ1-1
CASSSLLRAGRNTEAFF
>TRBV5-1|TRBJ1-3
CASRDTGQPGNTIYF
>TRBV7-6|TRBJ1-5
CASSLFEGSNQPQHF
>TRBV10-3|TRBJ1-5
CAISAAGRAQPQHF
>TRBV7-9|TRBJ1-2
CASSLGQNNYGYTF